One and the same sample provided the 17 T cell receptor beta chains below, sequenced in a study of shared clonotypes between healthy human individuals. Some clones are missing from TCRdb's copy, which holds only in-frame ones; the method was immunoSEQ multiplex PCR. The repertoire holds 780,000 or so clones, with 72% as singletons. Specimen: memory CD4+ T cells sorted from blood. Subset given: CD45RA-negative fraction. These TCRs come from a woman aged 25 to 45 in good health.

This chain uses TRBV12-1 with TRBJ2-5; TRBD2 is taken as the D call from the table, unchecked against the DNA. TRBV12-1 is labeled a pseudogene. This CDR3 spans 17 amino acids. The CDR3 DNA sequence: TGTGCCAGCAGCTCGCAAGGACTAGCGGGAAGAAAAGAGACCCAGTACTTC. As protein: CASSSQGLAGRKETQYF.

The sample holds a few counts of this clone. Other nucleotide sequences in the sample specify the same CDR3. The J gene is TRBJ1-2, the V gene TRBV28, with a weak D call TRBD1 (6 bases). Per the germline V gene, CDR1 is MDHEN and CDR2 is SYDVKM. This CDR3 region has 11 residues. V was clipped by 8 bases and J by 5 bases, with 9 bases between them. CDR3 sequence: CASGQLYGYTF. The DNA of the CDR3 is TGTGCCAGCGGACAGTTATATGGCTACACCTTC.

The V call is TRBV5-1, the J call TRBJ2-1; D not certain. CDR1 is SGHRS, CDR2 YFSETQ, per germline. V lost 0 bases to trimming and J lost 9 bases, with 13 bases between them. CDR3 length: 14 residues. This chain's CDR3 is CASSLGQFKGEQFF. CDR3 nucleotides: TGCGCCAGCAGCTTGGGGCAGTTCAAGGGTGAGCAGTTCTTC. Looking up the rest from reference TRBV5-1 and TRBJ2-1 gives the full variable domain: KAGVTQTPRYLIKTRGQQVTLSCSPISGHRSVSWYQQTPGQGLQFLFEYFSETQRNKGNFPGRFSGRQFSNSRSEMNVSTLELGDSALYLCASSLGQFKGEQFFGPGTRLTVL.

This chain connects TRBV28 to TRBJ1-1; D unresolved. V lost 6 bases to trimming and J lost 0 bases, with 5 bases between them. The CDR3 has 12 amino acids. In germline, CDR1 is MDHEN, CDR2 SYDVKM. CDR3 residues: CASRLMNTEAFF. The CDR3 DNA follows: TGTGCCAGCAGGCTCATGAACACTGAAGCTTTCTTT.

The chain employs TRBV5-1 and TRBJ1-1; D is possibly TRBD1 (6 bases). The CDR3 extends over 16 amino acids. Looked up from germline, CDR1 is SGHRS and CDR2 is YFSETQ. V lost 6 bases and J 4 bases, leaving 22 bases between the germline ends. The DNA of the CDR3 is TGCGCCAGCACCAAACTAGGCGGTACAGGGATCACTGAAGCTTTCTTT. Its protein is CASTKLGGTGITEAFF.

To note about this clone: A much larger clone differs from this one at a single base, so this may be a read error. The chain couples TRBV28 to TRBJ2-7, with no clear D. CDR1 and CDR2 from the germline V gene are MDHEN and SYDVKM. V lost 5 bases to trimming and J lost 3 bases, with 5 bases between them. The CDR3 is 11 amino acids. CDR3 region: CASSQFYEQYF. The CDR3 DNA reads TGTGCCAGCAGTCAGTTCTACGAGCAGTACTTC.

This clone was seen a handful of times. Other nucleotide sequences from this sample produce the same CDR3. This rearrangement joins TRBV18 to TRBJ1-2; 8 nucleotides match TRBD1. This CDR3 is built from 13 residues. CDR1 KGHSH and CDR2 LQKENI come from the germline V gene. V shed 5 bases and J 3 bases; nucleotides not matched to a gene: 2. Here the CDR3 reads CASSSGGDYGYTF. The CDR3 DNA follows: TGTGCCAGCTCATCAGGGGGCGACTATGGCTACACCTTC.

This clone has a handful of counts. This chain joins TRBV30 and TRBJ1-2, with a tentative D call TRBD1 (5 bases). Trimming stripped 5 bases from V and 4 bases from J, with 8 bases between. Germline lookup yields CDR1 GTSNPN and CDR2 SVGIG (reference sequence). The CDR3 loop spans 11 amino acids. CDR3: CAWQGLYGYTF. In DNA, the CDR3 is TGTGCCTGGCAGGGACTCTATGGCTACACCTTC. Filled out from reference TRBV30 and TRBJ1-2, the complete variable domain reads SQTIHQWPATLVQPVGSPLSLECTVEGTSNPNLYWYRQAAGRGLQLLFYSVGIGQISSEVPQNLSASRPQDRQFILSSKKLLLSDSGFYLCAWQGLYGYTFGSGTRLTVV.

The chain is built from TRBV2 and TRBJ1-1, with 7 nucleotides matching TRBD1. Trimming at V came to 6 bases and at J to 0 bases, leaving 7 bases not matched to a gene. The CDR3 consists of 15 residues. The germline CDR1 and CDR2 sequences are SNHLY and FYNNEI. This chain's CDR3 is CASSEDRRLNTEAFF. CDR3 DNA: TGTGCCAGCAGCGAGGACAGGCGGTTGAACACTGAAGCTTTCTTT.

This clone was detected only a few times. V gene TRBV5-6 combines with J gene TRBJ2-7, with D hard to call. V lost 1 base to trimming and J lost 2 bases, with 13 bases between them. Germline CDR1 is SGHDT and CDR2 is YYEEEE. This CDR3 comprises 15 residues. Here the CDR3 reads CASSLRRPHAYEQYF. In DNA form, the CDR3 reads TGTGCCAGCAGCTTGAGACGCCCGCACGCCTACGAGCAGTACTTC.

In the case of this clone: The sample contains more than one DNA sequence encoding this CDR3. The chain is built from TRBV15 and TRBJ2-7, with 8 bases lining up with TRBD1. With V trimmed by 0 bases and J by 4 bases, 5 bases remained unmatched. This CDR3 has 15 amino acids. Germline loops: CDR1 LNHNV, CDR2 YYDKDF (reference sequence). CDR3 bases: TGTGCCACCAGCAGAGAGGCAGGGGGCTTTTACGAGCAGTACTTC. This codes for CATSREAGGFYEQYF.

This sequence joins TRBV10-3 and TRBJ2-1; TRBD2 matches 14 bases. The ends lost 3 bases at V and 8 bases at J; junction bases unmatched: 3. The CDR3 runs 15 residues. In germline, CDR1 is ENHRY, CDR2 SYGVKD. The CDR3 region is CAISEGTSGSYEQFF. DNA for the CDR3: TGTGCCATCAGTGAAGGGACTAGCGGGAGCTATGAGCAGTTCTTC.

The chain is built from TRBV4-1 and TRBJ1-2; 7 bases are shared with TRBD1. CDR3 length: 14 amino acids. The ends lost 3 bases at V and 4 bases at J; junction bases unmatched: 5. Germline loops: CDR1 MGHRA, CDR2 YSYEKL. The CDR3 loop is CASSHEDRAYGYTF. The CDR3 DNA sequence: TGCGCCAGCAGCCATGAAGACAGGGCCTATGGCTACACCTTC.

The chain links TRBV28 to TRBJ2-5; D gene ambiguous. V was cut by 6 bases and J by 2 bases, with 4 bases left in between. The CDR3 has 11 residues. Germline lookup yields CDR1 MDHEN and CDR2 SYDVKM. The CDR3 bases are TGTGCCAGCAGCTGGCAAGAGACCCAGTACTTC. Protein: CASSWQETQYF.

This clone was observed at least ten times. The chain recombines TRBV5-1 with TRBJ2-7; weak D call: TRBD2 (5 bases). CDR3 size: 15 residues. CDR1 SGHRS and CDR2 YFSETQ come from the germline V gene. The V and J ends lost 2 bases and 5 bases respectively, with 17 bases between them. The CDR3 DNA follows: TGCGCCAGCAGCTTTGACGGGCCGGGGTTCAACGAGCAGTACTTC. This codes for CASSFDGPGFNEQYF.

The chain is built from TRBV28 and TRBJ2-1, with D possibly TRBD1 on 5 matching bases. This CDR3 comprises 14 residues. The V and J ends lost 8 bases and 9 bases respectively, with 20 bases between them. Germline V lookup: CDR1 MDHEN, CDR2 SYDVKM. The CDR3 sequence is CASYRGATASEQFF. The CDR3 DNA reads TGTGCCAGCTATCGTGGGGCTACCGCTAGTGAGCAGTTCTTC.

The CDR3 DNA reads as TGTGCCAGTAGTGATAACCAGGGGTGGGAAAAACTGTTTTTT. It codes for CASSDNQGWEKLFF. The rearrangement uses TRBV19 and TRBJ1-4; a weak D match, TRBD1 (6 bases). V lost 5 bases to trimming and J lost 8 bases, with 15 bases between them. The CDR3 is 14 amino acids. Germline assignment: CDR1 LNHDA and CDR2 SQIVND (reference sequence).